In its sample, the clone carrying this T cell receptor beta chain was seen once. Its specificity is unknown. Investigators divided CD4+ cells into CD45RA+ naive and CD45RA-negative memory subsets. The data originate from a study of shared clonotypes between healthy human individuals. On the study more broadly: For every donor, three CD4 naive, three CD4 memory, two CD8 naive and one CD8 memory plates were used. Findings of the study overall: Sharing across four donors was highest in naive CD4 (roughly 5%) and lowest in memory CD8 (0.4%).

V shed 4 bases, J shed 5 bases, and the junction held 16 bases outside the gene matches. The CDR3 has 17 residues. The germline CDR1 and CDR2 sequences are SGHRS and YFSETQ. This was a deep-level run. The assay was immunoSEQ multiplex PCR, and TCRdb's table has in-frame clones only and misses some. The profile shows about 2.4 million clones, 80% to 95% of them singletons. Source material: naive CD4+ T cells from PBMCs. The subset denotes: CD45RA+ positively selected. The V call is TRBV5-1, the J call TRBJ2-5; 8 bases map to TRBD2. The receptor was isolated from a man aged 18 to 29 in good health. Some clones in this sample may be carry-over from other donors' samples. CDR3 protein: CASSPQGEREGRETQYF. The CDR3 nucleotides read TGCGCCAGCAGCCCTCAAGGTGAACGGGAGGGCCGGGAGACCCAGTACTTC.